The rows below give T cell receptor beta chains drawn from one sample of a study of blood T cell repertoires in COVID-19. TCRdb keeps only in-frame clones here, not all; method: immunoSEQ multiplex PCR. The data contain about 98,000 clones, roughly 92% of them seen just once; the ten biggest clones take up 1.9%. The sequenced sample consisted of peripheral blood. The receptor source for this set is a woman in her forties or fifties with COVID-19, enrolled during active disease. CDR3s include the opening cysteine and the closing phenylalanine or tryptophan. Fields, in order: V gene, D gene, clone size, J gene, CDR3 protein, CDR3 DNA. D genes are given only for firm matches. The size entry is marked missing in some rows and otherwise reads once, few, many or a size class.

>TRBV14|NA|NA|TRBJ1-6
CASSHRTGTGSYNSPLHF
TGTGCCAGCAGCCATCGCACAGGGACGGGGTCCTATAATTCACCCCTCCACTTT
>TRBV5-1|NA|few|TRBJ1-1
CASSQRDGSLNTEAFF
TGCGCCAGCAGCCAACGCGACGGGTCCTTAAACACTGAAGCTTTCTTT
>TRBV9|NA|NA|TRBJ2-2
CASSVGTANTGELFF
TGTGCCAGCAGCGTAGGGACTGCGAACACCGGGGAGCTGTTTTTT
>TRBV3-1/TRBV3-2|NA|NA|TRBJ1-3
CATTGFSGNTIYF
TGTGCCACCACAGGGTTCTCTGGAAACACCATATATTTT
>TRBV27|TRBD1|NA|TRBJ1-3
CASSRTGAGNTIYF
TGTGCCAGCAGCAGGACAGGGGCTGGAAACACCATATATTTT
>TRBV28|TRBD1|NA|TRBJ2-7
CASSRPGQGLGEQYF
TGTGCCAGCAGCCGTCCGGGACAGGGGCTGGGCGAGCAGTACTTC
>TRBV7-9|TRBD2|NA|TRBJ2-1
CASSLVPFRGGAGGEQFF
TGTGCCAGCAGCTTAGTCCCCTTTCGCGGGGGGGCCGGGGGTGAGCAGTTCTTC
>TRBV28|TRBD1|NA|TRBJ2-7
CASITTRDRSSYEQYF
TGTGCCAGCATCACAACTCGGGACAGGAGCTCCTACGAGCAGTACTTC
>TRBV28|NA|NA|TRBJ1-1
CASLQGGGIEAFF
TGTGCCAGCCTCCAGGGAGGGGGAATTGAAGCTTTCTTT
>TRBV4-1|TRBD2|NA|TRBJ2-3
CASSHPSRLAGGQRGTDTQYF
TGCGCCAGCAGCCATCCGAGCCGACTAGCGGGGGGGCAACGGGGCACAGATACGCAGTATTTT